A single sample gave rise to the 21 T cell receptor beta chains below, sequenced in a study of post-analysis software for immune sequencing data. Their target antigens are unknown. Study results and limitations: Included in a set of a few TRBV segments more frequent in patients than controls were TRBV5-6, TRBV5-1 and TRBV20-1.

The authors incorporated unique molecular identifiers into the TCR beta cDNA libraries. TCRdb fed the PCR reads into MiXCR, producing one record per CDR3 protein. The sample records about half a million distinct CDR3 sequences, around 40% being singletons. Sequences were obtained from blood. Receptors originate from a girl aged 5-17 years with multiple sclerosis.

This rearrangement joins TRBV29-1 to TRBJ2-3; 11 nucleotides agree with TRBD2. The length of the CDR3 is 14 residues. Trimming took 6 bases from V and 5 from J; bases not matched to a gene: 7. CDR1 SQVTM and CDR2 ANQGSEA come from the germline V gene. Here the CDR3 DNA reads TGCAGCGTGGATACTAGCGGGAGTGGAGATACGCAGTATTTT. It translates to CSVDTSGSGDTQYF.

The chain links TRBV6-6 to TRBJ1-1; 8 nucleotides align to TRBD1. CDR3 length: 17 residues. Trimming at V came to 0 bases and at J to 0 bases, leaving 6 bases not matched to a gene. CDR1 and CDR2 from the germline V gene are MNHNY and SVGAGI (reference sequence). CDR3 nucleotides: TGTGCCAGCAGTTACTCGACCCGGACAGGGATGAACACTGAAGCTTTCTTT. The encoded protein is CASSYSTRTGMNTEAFF.

This sequence joins TRBV7-2 and TRBJ2-3; 11 nucleotides align to TRBD2. The length of the CDR3 is 19 residues. V lost 4 bases to trimming and J lost 0 bases; unmatched junction nucleotides: 12. Germline V gives CDR1 SGHTA, CDR2 FQGNSA. The CDR3 nucleotides read TGTGCCAGCAGCTCACTACTAGCGGGAGAAACTTATAGCACAGATACGCAGTATTTT. Its protein product is CASSSLLAGETYSTDTQYF.

In this sample, this clonotype turned up a few times. The rearrangement joins TRBV12-3 or TRBV12-4 to TRBJ2-5; D perhaps matches TRBD1 (6 bases). Trimming removed 8 bases at V and 11 bases at J, with 18 bases between. The CDR3 sequence is 12 residues long. As DNA, the CDR3 is TGTGCCAGCCCTTACCCCCTACAGGGACAGTACTTC. Protein product: CASPYPLQGQYF.

Only a few counts were recorded for this clonotype. The chain carries TRBV20-1 and TRBJ2-3; 11 bases map to TRBD2. CDR1 is DFQATT and CDR2 is SNEGSKA in the germline V gene (reference sequence). The CDR3 loop spans 15 amino acids. Trimming removed 6 bases from V and 0 bases from J; junction bases left unmatched: 5. The CDR3 DNA sequence: TGCAGTGCCCCACGGACTAGCGGGAGCACAGATACGCAGTATTTT. Its protein is CSAPRTSGSTDTQYF.

This clonotype turned up a few times. The chain uses TRBV20-1 and TRBJ1-1, with no clear D. Trimming took off 8 bases at V and 6 bases at J, with 16 bases between the two ends. This CDR3 is built from 12 residues. Per germline, CDR1 DFQATT and CDR2 SNEGSKA (reference sequence). CDR3 nucleotides: TGCAGTCCACTGGAGGCTAACCCTGAAGCTTTCTTT. This translates into CSPLEANPEAFF.

The J gene is TRBJ2-3, the V gene TRBV25-1; D not certain. Germline lookup yields CDR1 MGHDK and CDR2 SYGVNS. The CDR3 loop spans 13 amino acids. V lost 2 bases to trimming and J lost 1 base, with 4 bases between them. The CDR3 is CASSEMGTDTQYF. CDR3 DNA sequence: TGTGCCAGCAGTGAAATGGGCACAGATACGCAGTATTTT.

The chain couples TRBV20-1 to TRBJ2-7, with no clear D. The CDR3 contains 12 residues. The germline V gene encodes CDR1 DFQATT and CDR2 SNEGSKA (reference sequence). The V end lost 5 bases, the J end lost 0 bases, and 8 bases lay between the germline ends. The CDR3 sequence: CSAGYNSYEQYF. CDR3 nucleotides: TGCAGTGCTGGTTACAACTCCTACGAGCAGTACTTC.

V gene TRBV7-3 combines with J gene TRBJ2-1, with D possibly matching TRBD2 (6 bases). This CDR3 comprises 15 residues. V lost 5 bases and J lost 3, with 14 bases in between. In germline, CDR1 is SGHTA, CDR2 FQGTGA. CDR3 sequence reads: CASSPRDSNYNEQFF. The CDR3 DNA sequence: TGTGCCAGCAGCCCCCGGGACTCGAACTACAATGAGCAGTTCTTC. The whole variable domain, filled in from reference TRBV7-3 and TRBJ2-1, reads GAGVSQTPSNKVTEKGKYVELRCDPISGHTALYWYRQSLGQGPEFLIYFQGTGAADDSGLPNDRFFAVRPEGSVSTLKIQRTERGDSAVYLCASSPRDSNYNEQFFGPGTRLTVL.

The sample holds a few counts of this clonotype. A read error may account for a junction end that differs from germline. V usage is TRBV11-1 and J usage is TRBJ2-7; 7 bases align to TRBD2. CDR1 and CDR2 (germline): SGHAT, FQDESV (reference sequence). The CDR3 length is 15 residues. The CDR3 sequence: CASSSGLGSYNEQYF. The DNA of the CDR3 is TGTGCCAGTAGCTCCGGACTAGGCTCCTACAATGAGCAGTACTTC.

This clonotype was counted a single time. J is TRBJ2-2 and V is TRBV4-3; possibly TRBD2 for D (5 bases). The CDR3 consists of 15 residues. Germline V gene sequence: CDR1 LGHNA, CDR2 YSLEER. Trimming stripped 4 bases from V and 5 bases from J, with 14 bases between. The CDR3 DNA reads TGCGCCAGCAGCCGGTTTCTGGAGGTGACCGGGGAGCTGTTTTTT. Translation: CASSRFLEVTGELFF.

This clonotype was detected only once. The chain recombines TRBV12-3 or TRBV12-4 with TRBJ2-4; 9 positions match TRBD2. Trimming removed 3 bases from V and 3 bases from J; junction bases left unmatched: 0. The CDR3 length is 14 residues. CDR3 nucleotides: TGTGCCAGCAGTTTGCGGGAGGGCAAAAACATTCAGTACTTC. Translation: CASSLREGKNIQYF.

V and J are TRBV27 and TRBJ1-2, with D perhaps matching TRBD1 (5 bases). This CDR3 is built from 15 residues. Germline V CDR1 and CDR2: MNHEY, SMNVEV (reference sequence). The germline V and J ends were trimmed by 6 bases and 4 bases, with 18 bases remaining between them. CDR3 amino acids: CASRSGGTGLYGYTF. CDR3 DNA sequence: TGTGCCAGCAGATCCGGGGGGACGGGACTCTATGGCTACACCTTC.

This clonotype was picked up one time. The rearrangement links TRBV7-9 to TRBJ2-5, with TRBD1 matching 9 bases. The CDR3 contains 14 residues. Germline values: CDR1 SEHNR, CDR2 FQNEAQ (reference sequence). J was trimmed by 4 bases and V by 5 bases; bases with no gene match: 5. The chain's CDR3 is CASSTGTGRETQYF. DNA for the CDR3: TGTGCCAGCAGCACTGGGACAGGGCGAGAGACCCAGTACTTC.

The genes are TRBV6-2 or TRBV6-3 and TRBJ2-1; D is possibly TRBD1 or TRBD2 (6 bases each). CDR3 length: 14 residues. Trimming cost V 3 bases and J 7 bases, with 13 bases left between them. In germline, CDR1 is MNHEY, CDR2 SVGEGT. CDR3 sequence: CASSYAGQGNEQFF. CDR3 nucleotides: TGTGCCAGCAGTTATGCGGGGCAGGGGAATGAGCAGTTCTTC.

This clonotype was observed a few times. The chain is built from TRBV15 and TRBJ1-5, with 7 bases matching TRBD1. This CDR3 has 15 amino acids. Germline CDR1 reads LNHNV; CDR2 reads YYDKDF (reference sequence). The V segment lost 3 bases and the J segment 3 bases; nucleotides outside the gene matches: 5. The CDR3 loop reads CATSRRQGPNQPQHF. DNA of the CDR3: TGTGCCACCAGCAGGAGACAGGGCCCCAATCAGCCCCAGCATTTT.

The count of this clonotype is one. The chain recombines TRBV27 with TRBJ1-5; 12 bases match TRBD1. The J segment lost 7 bases and the V segment lost 5 bases, leaving 9 bases of the junction unmatched. Looked up from germline, CDR1 is MNHEY and CDR2 is SMNVEV (reference sequence). CDR3 length: 16 residues. CDR3 nucleotides: TGTGCCAGCAGTCCGGGGACAGGGGGCGAGGGGCAGCCCCAGCATTTT. Its protein product is CASSPGTGGEGQPQHF.

The chain recombines TRBV6-2 or TRBV6-3 with TRBJ1-1, with a possible D match to TRBD1 (5 bases). Trimming took off 0 bases at V and 0 bases at J, with 8 bases between the two ends. The germline gives CDR1 MNHEY, CDR2 SVGEGT. This CDR3 is built from 15 residues. The chain's CDR3 is CASSYSRGMNTEAFF. DNA for the CDR3: TGTGCCAGCAGTTACTCGAGGGGTATGAACACTGAAGCTTTCTTT.

Notes on this clonotype: A much larger clone lies a single base off, so this may be a read error. The chain combines TRBV28 with TRBJ2-5, with a possible D match to TRBD1 (6 bases). The CDR3 has 11 amino acids. V was trimmed by 8 bases and J by 10 bases, leaving 14 bases between them. The germline CDR1 and CDR2 sequences are MDHEN and SYDVKM. The CDR3 DNA reads TGTGCCAGCGGGACAACTGCGGACCAGTACTTC. This gives the protein CASGTTADQYF.

V gene TRBV13 combines with J gene TRBJ2-3, with TRBD2 identical over 10 bases. Per germline, CDR1 PRHDT and CDR2 FYEKMQ (reference sequence). V shed 0 bases, J shed 2 bases, and the junction held 5 bases outside the gene matches. This CDR3 region has 17 residues. CDR3 sequence reads: CASSLGLAGGLTDTQYF. CDR3 DNA: TGTGCCAGCAGCTTAGGCTTAGCGGGAGGCCTCACAGATACGCAGTATTTT.

CDR3 coding DNA: TGTGCCAGCAGCTCCGACAGCTTTGAAACTTTAAACTATGGCTACACCTTC. Translated: CASSSDSFETLNYGYTF. V gene TRBV7-9 combines with J gene TRBJ1-2, with D maybe TRBD1 (5 bases). V dropped 4 bases and J dropped 2 bases, with 20 bases sitting between them. Germline V CDR1 and CDR2: SEHNR, FQNEAQ (reference sequence). The CDR3 has 17 residues.